This passage covers 5 T cell receptor beta chains from one sample sequenced in a study of vaccination effects on CD4 cells after COVID-19. Isolation of CD4+ T cells took place after ten to eleven days of culture. Subjects were given two BNT162b2 or mRNA-1273 vaccine doses. Antigens for these TCRs are unknown. Sequencing was performed with immunoSEQ multiplex PCR; in TCRdb, only in-frame clones are kept and a portion is missing. The sample yields tens of thousands of clones, about 67% seen once. The sample in question was CD4+ T cells from PBMCs cultured without peptide, obtained after COVID-19 vaccination. The receptor set was obtained from a human donor who received a COVID-19 vaccine.

This clone showed up just once. V is TRBV7-9 and J is TRBJ2-5; D tentatively reads TRBD1 or TRBD2 (5 bases each). The CDR3 spans 13 residues. V lost 4 bases to trimming and J lost 4 bases, with 10 bases between them. Germline lookup yields CDR1 SEHNR and CDR2 FQNEAQ (reference sequence). CDR3 bases: TGTGCCAGCAGCTCCCTTGGGGGAGAGACCCAGTACTTC. Its protein is CASSSLGGETQYF.

This chain uses TRBV7-8 with TRBJ1-5; a weak D match, TRBD1 (6 bases). The CDR3 sequence is 14 residues long. The V gene lost 3 bases and the J gene lost 5 bases, with 11 bases spanning the gap. CDR1 is SGHVS and CDR2 is FQNEAQ in the germline V gene. The CDR3 DNA sequence: TGTGCCAGCAGCTTTGGGGGGGCCTATCAGCCCCAGCATTTT. The encoded protein is CASSFGGAYQPQHF.

The rearrangement joins TRBV29-1 to TRBJ2-1; 9 bases are a match to TRBD1. Germline V lookup: CDR1 SQVTM, CDR2 ANQGSEA. Germline trimming cut 1 base from V and 7 bases from J; bases unmatched to any gene: 20. The CDR3 is 19 residues long. The CDR3 nucleotides read TGCAGCGTTGAAGCTTTCTGGGATCGGGGACAGGGAGGAGGTAATGAGCAGTTCTTC. Amino acids: CSVEAFWDRGQGGGNEQFF.

This chain joins TRBV3-1 (or the pseudogene TRBV3-2) and TRBJ2-1; D unclear. V dropped 0 bases and J dropped 15 bases, with 15 bases sitting between them. Germline assignment: CDR1 LGHDT and CDR2 YNNKEL (reference sequence). This CDR3 comprises 13 residues. CDR3 bases: TGTGCCAGCAGCCAAGAACTTCGGTCTGTTCGGTTCTTC. This translates into CASSQELRSVRFF.

This chain connects TRBV2 to TRBJ2-1, with D possibly matching TRBD1 (6 bases). CDR1 and CDR2 (germline): SNHLY, FYNNEI. V dropped 6 bases and J dropped 5 bases, with 8 bases sitting between them. The CDR3 spans 12 residues. CDR3 sequence reads: CASRRTDNEQFF. The CDR3 DNA reads TGTGCCAGCAGGCGGACAGACAATGAGCAGTTCTTC.